This T cell receptor (beta chain) came from a study of CD8 T cells in Susac syndrome. Random hexamers were used to reverse transcribe the RNA input (roughly 0.5 to 1 ug). In TCRdb, the immunoSEQ multiplex PCR reads were re-called with MiXCR into one record per CDR3 protein. This sample carries approximately 210,000 distinct CDR3 sequences, 85% to 95% of them seen once, and the ten largest clones take approximately 0.15%. The trim removed 4 bases at V and 6 bases at J, leaving 6 bases unmatched. This CDR3 spans 14 amino acids. Germline-derived CDR1 and CDR2 are SEHNR and FQNEAQ (reference sequence). Sequenced sample: CD4+ T cells from PBMCs. This chain links TRBV7-9 with TRBJ1-1; 9 bases map to TRBD1. The sequence came from a human donor with Susac syndrome. Here the CDR3 DNA reads TGTGCCAGCAGCTACGGGACAGGGATATCTGAAGCTTTCTTT. It codes for CASSYGTGISEAFF.